This passage covers 8 T cell receptor beta chains from one sample sequenced in a study of T cells expressing NK-cell markers. TCRdb re-called the 5' RACE reads and gives one entry per CDR3 protein, without DNA. In total, the table holds around 260,000 distinct CDR3 sequences. The sample taken for sequencing was blood T cells: a sorted CD56 or NKG2C T cell subset, CD4+ or CD8+ T cells, or bulk PBMC T cells (not recorded which). Every receptor here comes from a woman aged 18 to 75 in good health.

This chain links TRBV5-1 with TRBJ1-1; lacking DNA, the TRBD1 call made by TCRdb goes unchecked. Germline lookup yields CDR1 SGHRS and CDR2 YFSETQ. The CDR3 is 14 residues long. This CDR3 is CASRLTPWNTEAFF.

The V and J genes are TRBV29-1 and TRBJ1-1. Germline V lookup: CDR1 SQVTM, CDR2 ANQGSEA. The CDR3 spans 11 residues. The CDR3 sequence: CSASHETEAFF.

This sequence joins TRBV5-1 and TRBJ2-1; TCRdb lists TRBD1, though no DNA is available to test this call. The CDR3 totals 12 residues. The germline gives CDR1 SGHRS, CDR2 YFSETQ. The CDR3 here is CASRTGEAEQFF.

The chain joins TRBV3-1 to TRBJ1-2. This CDR3 spans 13 amino acids. Germline V CDR1 and CDR2: LGHDT, YNNKEL (reference sequence). The CDR3 spells CASSQTHPYGYTF.

V usage is TRBV12-3 or TRBV12-4 and J usage is TRBJ1-5; TCRdb designates TRBD1, a call that cannot be tested without DNA. The CDR3 consists of 13 residues. The CDR3 sequence: CASSGGDNQPQHF.

The V call is TRBV7-2, the J call TRBJ2-6; TCRdb's D call of TRBD2 is untestable without DNA. In germline, CDR1 is SGHTA, CDR2 FQGNSA. The CDR3 totals 18 residues. CDR3 region: CASSLAGTSFSGANVLTF.

This chain links TRBV5-6 with TRBJ1-1; the TCRdb D gene call, TRBD1, has no DNA to confirm it. Germline V gene lookup returns CDR1 SGHDT and CDR2 YYEEEE. The CDR3 sequence is 18 residues long. The CDR3 loop reads CASSLWSSLQGPNTEAFF.

The chain employs TRBV18 and TRBJ2-3. This CDR3 region has 14 residues. Germline assignment: CDR1 KGHSH and CDR2 LQKENI. The CDR3 loop reads CASSIYDSTDTQYF.